This entry lists 27 T cell receptor beta chains sequenced from one sample in a study of neurological immune-mediated disorders (dated by TCRdb to about 2019). Receptor libraries were prepared by 5' RACE. TCRdb lists the instrument as Illumina HiSeq 2500. The raw public data were reprocessed by TCRdb itself: fastp quality trimming at Q25, MiXCR clonotype calling, in-frame beta chains only. Rows matching on CDR3 protein sequence are summarized as one entry with the most common DNA and genes. The sample profile shows about 53,000 distinct CDR3 sequences; roughly 8.4% of them were found once. Together, the top ten hold over 1.5% of the sample. In the paper's terms, the time point label means: longitudinal time-point 3. The sequenced sample consisted of PBMCs. The receptors stem from a woman aged 40 to 50 in good health.

This clonotype was seen at least ten times. This chain connects TRBV27 to TRBJ2-1, with D unclear. V lost 2 bases to trimming and J lost 4 bases, with 12 bases between them. The CDR3 length is 15 residues. Germline V gene data show CDR1 as MNHEY and CDR2 as SMNVEV (reference sequence). The CDR3 loop is CASSLTGQSYNEQFF. The CDR3 DNA is TGTGCCAGCAGTTTAACGGGTCAGTCTTACAATGAGCAGTTCTTC.

This clonotype was seen only once. The J gene is TRBJ2-5, the V gene TRBV6-1; 12 nucleotides line up with TRBD1. V trimming: 10 bases; J trimming: 5 bases; junction bases outside the gene matches: 5. CDR1 MNHNS and CDR2 SASEGT come from the germline V gene. The CDR3 extends over 13 amino acids. CDR3 DNA sequence: TGTGCCATAGGGACAGGGGGCTGGGAGACCCAGTACTTC. It encodes CAIGTGGWETQYF.

This clonotype was seen many times. The chain recombines TRBV4-3 with TRBJ2-6; D not resolved. Trimming pared 1 base from V and 4 bases from J, leaving 17 bases between. Germline lookup yields CDR1 LGHNA and CDR2 YSLEER. This CDR3 has 18 residues. The CDR3 loop reads CASSQGLGTLRGANVLTF. CDR3 DNA sequence: TGCGCCAGCAGCCAAGGGCTGGGAACCTTGAGGGGGGCCAACGTCCTGACTTTC.

This clonotype has a count of ten or more. This chain joins TRBV5-6 and TRBJ1-1, with D unclear. Germline lookup yields CDR1 SGHDT and CDR2 YYEEEE. V was shortened by 2 bases and J by 1 base, with 15 bases between the two germline ends. The CDR3 length is 16 residues. CDR3 in DNA: TGTGCCAGCAGCTTCTGGCCGACCTTCCCGAACACTGAAGCTTTCTTT. This encodes CASSFWPTFPNTEAFF.

This clonotype was found many times. The chain combines TRBV10-3 with TRBJ1-5, with TRBD1 matching over 7 bases. Germline values: CDR1 ENHRY, CDR2 SYGVKD. With V trimmed by 3 bases and J by 2 bases, 7 bases remained unmatched. The CDR3 loop spans 16 amino acids. The CDR3, as DNA: TGTGCCATCAGTGAACCAGGGGGAGGGGGCAATCAGCCCCAGCATTTT. Encoded protein: CAISEPGGGGNQPQHF.

In this sample, this clonotype turned up a few times. The rearrangement joins TRBV6-1 to TRBJ1-5, with D uncertain. This CDR3 is built from 13 residues. Germline loops: CDR1 MNHNS, CDR2 SASEGT. The V end was cut by 6 bases, the J end by 5 bases, with 11 bases between. In DNA form, the CDR3 reads TGTGCCAGCAGCCTTCCCTGGGATCAGCCCCAGCATTTT. Protein product: CASSLPWDQPQHF.

V is TRBV7-6 and J is TRBJ2-5; possible D gene TRBD2, 6 bases. There are 14 residues in the CDR3. Germline V lookup: CDR1 SGHVS, CDR2 FNYEAQ. V shed 5 bases and J shed 2 bases, with 12 bases lying between them. The CDR3 loop reads CASSERGLQETQYF. The CDR3, as DNA: TGTGCCAGCAGCGAGAGGGGACTGCAAGAGACCCAGTACTTC.

This clonotype has at least ten counts. The chain recombines TRBV7-3 with TRBJ2-2; D gene uncertain. The ends were cut back, 0 bases at V and 5 bases at J, with 4 bases in the middle. The CDR3 contains 13 residues. The germline gives CDR1 SGHTA, CDR2 FQGTGA. In DNA form, the CDR3 reads TGTGCCAGCAGCTTAACGCGAACCGGGGAGCTGTTTTTT. It translates to CASSLTRTGELFF. Drawing the rest from reference TRBV7-3 and TRBJ2-2, the complete variable domain is GAGVSQTPSNKVTEKGKYVELRCDPISGHTALYWYRQSLGQGPEFLIYFQGTGAADDSGLPNDRFFAVRPEGSVSTLKIQRTERGDSAVYLCASSLTRTGELFFGEGSRLTVL.

V is TRBV6-5 and J is TRBJ2-2; TRBD2 might be the D (6 bases). This CDR3 spans 15 amino acids. CDR1 is MNHEY and CDR2 is SVGAGI in the germline V gene. The ends were cut back, 1 base at V and 6 bases at J, with 12 bases in the middle. CDR3 amino acids: CASSYWRDGAGELFF. The CDR3 bases are TGTGCCAGCAGTTACTGGAGGGATGGAGCCGGGGAGCTGTTTTTT.

This clonotype was found many times. The chain links TRBV5-6 to TRBJ2-7, with D hard to call. CDR1 and CDR2 (germline): SGHDT, YYEEEE. The CDR3 spans 12 residues. Trimming took off 3 bases at V and 7 bases at J, with 11 bases between the two ends. The CDR3 DNA sequence: TGTGCCAGCAGCTGGAGAAAGAGGGAGCAGTACTTC. It specifies CASSWRKREQYF.

Ten or more counts support this clonotype. V usage is TRBV10-2 and J usage is TRBJ2-7, with D possibly matching TRBD2 (5 bases). Per the germline V gene, CDR1 is WSHSY and CDR2 is SAAADI. This CDR3 region has 13 residues. Trimming pared 8 bases from V and 5 bases from J, leaving 16 bases between. The CDR3 DNA reads TGCGCCAGCGCAAGTCAGGAGGAAGACGAGCAGTACTTC. Residues: CASASQEEDEQYF.

This clonotype occurred many times. The V call is TRBV6-5, the J call TRBJ2-5; D is uncertain. CDR3 length equals 14 residues. V was trimmed by 0 bases and J by 2 bases, leaving 7 bases between them. Germline V lookup: CDR1 MNHEY, CDR2 SVGAGI. The CDR3 is CASSYSWQQETQYF. The CDR3 bases are TGTGCCAGCAGTTACTCGTGGCAGCAAGAGACCCAGTACTTC.

This clonotype was observed at least ten times. The V and J genes are TRBV7-9 and TRBJ1-1; D unclear. The V end was cut by 2 bases, the J end by 4 bases, with 8 bases between. The V gene's germline CDR1 is SEHNR and CDR2 FQNEAQ (reference sequence). This CDR3 contains 13 residues. The DNA for the CDR3 is TGTGCCAGCAGCTTACAGGAGGCCACTGAAGCTTTCTTT. It encodes CASSLQEATEAFF.

This clonotype was observed at least ten times. V and J are TRBV2 and TRBJ2-2, with D perhaps being TRBD1 or TRBD2 (5 bases each). The CDR3 sequence is 15 residues long. The germline gives CDR1 SNHLY, CDR2 FYNNEI. The V end lost 6 bases, the J end lost 2 bases, and 13 bases lay between the germline ends. The CDR3: CASSQMGVNTGELFF. CDR3 DNA: TGTGCCAGCAGCCAGATGGGGGTAAACACCGGGGAGCTGTTTTTT.

The rearrangement links TRBV5-1 to TRBJ2-2; D is unresolved. Germline-derived CDR1 and CDR2 are SGHRS and YFSETQ. V was cut by 4 bases and J by 7 bases, with 11 bases left in between. The CDR3 loop spans 13 amino acids. The CDR3 DNA sequence: TGCGCCAGCAGCCGAACCCTCGACGGGGAGCTGTTTTTT. Translated: CASSRTLDGELFF. Full variable domain (outside the CDR3, taken from reference TRBV5-1 and TRBJ2-2): KAGVTQTPRYLIKTRGQQVTLSCSPISGHRSVSWYQQTPGQGLQFLFEYFSETQRNKGNFPGRFSGRQFSNSRSEMNVSTLELGDSALYLCASSRTLDGELFFGEGSRLTVL.

This clonotype was seen at least ten times. The chain couples TRBV10-3 to TRBJ1-4, with 8 positions matching TRBD1. After removal of 9 bases from V and 5 bases from J, the junction contained 5 bases not matched to a gene. This CDR3 spans 13 amino acids. Germline CDR1 reads ENHRY; CDR2 reads SYGVKD. The CDR3 sequence is CAIGQGQNEKLFF. Here the CDR3 DNA reads TGTGCCATAGGACAGGGCCAGAATGAAAAACTGTTTTTT.

In this sample, this clonotype turned up many times. The J gene is TRBJ1-4, the V gene TRBV27, with a possible D match to TRBD1 (5 bases). The CDR3 totals 14 residues. The V gene lost 6 bases and the J gene lost 0 bases, with 8 bases spanning the gap. Germline assignment: CDR1 MNHEY and CDR2 SMNVEV (reference sequence). CDR3 coding DNA: TGTGCCAGCAGCGGGGCCACAACTAATGAAAAACTGTTTTTT. Protein: CASSGATTNEKLFF.

This clonotype came up many times. The chain has TRBV6-2 or TRBV6-3 and TRBJ2-7; D remains unclear. The V gene's germline CDR1 is MNHEY and CDR2 SVGEGT. The length of the CDR3 is 14 residues. Trimming left V 5 bases short and J 0 bases short, with 11 bases between. The CDR3 region is CASSPARYSYEQYF. CDR3 bases: TGTGCCAGCAGTCCGGCTAGGTACTCCTACGAGCAGTACTTC.

This clonotype was recorded many times. The rearrangement uses TRBV7-2 and TRBJ2-2; D is possibly TRBD1 (5 bases). V shed 2 bases and J shed 5 bases, with 12 bases lying between them. Germline V gives CDR1 SGHTA, CDR2 FQGNSA. The CDR3 extends over 15 amino acids. CDR3 region: CASSLQGLGTGELFF. The CDR3 DNA reads TGTGCCAGCAGCTTACAGGGCTTGGGGACCGGGGAGCTGTTTTTT.

This clonotype was found many times. V gene TRBV6-2 or TRBV6-3 combines with J gene TRBJ2-5, with a possible D match to TRBD1 (6 bases). Germline loops: CDR1 MNHEY, CDR2 SVGEGT. CDR3 size: 15 residues. The V and J ends lost 4 bases and 5 bases respectively, with 17 bases between them. The CDR3 DNA reads TGTGCCAGCAGTTTTGGACAGACTACGGCGGAGACCCAGTACTTC. Translating gives CASSFGQTTAETQYF.

A few counts support this clonotype. This sequence joins TRBV25-1 and TRBJ2-2; no clear D. Germline assignment: CDR1 MGHDK and CDR2 SYGVNS. Trimming removed 8 bases from V and 2 bases from J, with 18 bases in between. The CDR3 has 16 residues. The CDR3 sequence: CASATSRVGNTGELFF. DNA for the CDR3: TGTGCCAGCGCTACGTCTCGGGTGGGCAACACCGGGGAGCTGTTTTTT.

This clonotype came up many times. J is TRBJ1-1 and V is TRBV4-3; perhaps TRBD1 as D (6 bases). Germline CDR1 reads LGHNA; CDR2 reads YSLEER. CDR3 length: 15 amino acids. V lost 0 bases to trimming and J lost 7 bases, with 15 bases between them. CDR3 bases: TGCGCCAGCAGCCAAGAAGGCAGGGGTGGGATTGAAGCTTTCTTT. Protein sequence: CASSQEGRGGIEAFF.

This clonotype was observed many times. The chain recombines TRBV12-3 or TRBV12-4 with TRBJ1-5, with 8 bases matching TRBD1. The CDR3 loop spans 15 amino acids. The V segment lost 1 base and the J segment 7 bases; nucleotides outside the gene matches: 6. The DNA of the CDR3 is TGTGCCAGCAGTTTAGGGACAGGGTCTAACCAGCCCCAGCATTTT. It translates to CASSLGTGSNQPQHF.

This clonotype was detected only a few times. V gene TRBV20-1 combines with J gene TRBJ2-2, with 7 bases aligning to TRBD2. The CDR3 length is 15 residues. J gave up 3 bases and V 1 base, and 5 bases lay outside the gene matches. The germline V gene has CDR1 DFQATT and CDR2 SNEGSKA (reference sequence). The DNA for the CDR3 is TGCAGTGCTAGAGCACAAGGGAGGGACACCGGGGAGCTGTTTTTT. Encoded protein: CSARAQGRDTGELFF.

This clonotype has at least ten counts. This rearrangement joins TRBV6-5 to TRBJ2-7; tentatively, D is TRBD2 (6 bases). Between the trimmed V and J ends, which lost 7 bases and 2 bases, there was a span of 15 bases. Germline-derived CDR1 and CDR2 are MNHEY and SVGAGI. This CDR3 comprises 14 residues. CDR3 sequence (DNA): TGTGCCAGCATTCATAGCGGTCCCCCCTACGAGCAGTACTTC. Its translation is CASIHSGPPYEQYF.

In its sample, this clonotype was seen many times. This chain links TRBV6-5 with TRBJ2-7, with D perhaps TRBD1 (6 bases). The germline V and J ends were trimmed by 4 bases and 2 bases, with 15 bases remaining between them. The CDR3 length is 15 residues. Germline assignment: CDR1 MNHEY and CDR2 SVGAGI. Here the CDR3 DNA reads TGTGCCAGCAGTTTATTTACAGGGTATACCTACGAGCAGTACTTC. The encoded protein is CASSLFTGYTYEQYF.

This clonotype came up many times. J is TRBJ1-3 and V is TRBV20-1; D is perhaps TRBD1 (5 bases). Trimming left V 3 bases short and J 0 bases short, with 9 bases between. The CDR3 has 14 amino acids. Per the germline V gene, CDR1 is DFQATT and CDR2 is SNEGSKA (reference sequence). CDR3 DNA: TGCAGTGCTAGGCTGGGGGGCTCTGGAAACACCATATATTTT. It specifies CSARLGGSGNTIYF.